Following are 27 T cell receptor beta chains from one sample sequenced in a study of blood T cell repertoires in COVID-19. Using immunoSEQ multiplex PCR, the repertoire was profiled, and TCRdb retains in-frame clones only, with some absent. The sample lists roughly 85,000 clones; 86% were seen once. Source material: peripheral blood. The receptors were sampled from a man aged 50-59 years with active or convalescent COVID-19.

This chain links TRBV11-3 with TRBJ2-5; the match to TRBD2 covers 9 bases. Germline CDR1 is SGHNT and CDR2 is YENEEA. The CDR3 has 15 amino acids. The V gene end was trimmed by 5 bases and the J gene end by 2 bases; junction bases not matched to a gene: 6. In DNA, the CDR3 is TGTGCCAGCAGCCAAGTGACTAGCGGACAAGAGACCCAGTACTTC. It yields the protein CASSQVTSGQETQYF.

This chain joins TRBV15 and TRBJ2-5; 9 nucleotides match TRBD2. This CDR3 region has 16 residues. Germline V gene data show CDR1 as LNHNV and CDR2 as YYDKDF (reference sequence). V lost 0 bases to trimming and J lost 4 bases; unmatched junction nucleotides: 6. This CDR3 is CATSRDGGLASETQYF. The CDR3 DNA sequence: TGTGCCACCAGCAGAGATGGGGGACTAGCTTCAGAGACCCAGTACTTC.

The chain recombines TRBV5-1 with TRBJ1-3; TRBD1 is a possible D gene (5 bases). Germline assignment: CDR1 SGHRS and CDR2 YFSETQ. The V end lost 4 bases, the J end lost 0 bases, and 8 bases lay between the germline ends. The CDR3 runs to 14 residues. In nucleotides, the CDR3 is TGCGCCAGCAGCATAGACAGCTCTGGAAACACCATATATTTT. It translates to CASSIDSSGNTIYF.

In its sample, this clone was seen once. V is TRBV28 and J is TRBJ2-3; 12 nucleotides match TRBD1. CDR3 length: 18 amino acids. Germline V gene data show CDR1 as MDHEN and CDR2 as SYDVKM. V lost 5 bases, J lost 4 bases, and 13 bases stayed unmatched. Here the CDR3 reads CASSGAGTGGSSADTQYF. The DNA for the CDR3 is TGTGCCAGCAGTGGGGCCGGGACAGGGGGCTCTTCGGCAGATACGCAGTATTTT.

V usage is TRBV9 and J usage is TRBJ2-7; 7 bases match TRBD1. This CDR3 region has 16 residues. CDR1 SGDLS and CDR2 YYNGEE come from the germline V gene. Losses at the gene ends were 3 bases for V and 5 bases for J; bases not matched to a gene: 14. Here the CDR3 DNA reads TGTGCCAGCAGCGAGACCGGGACAGATTGGAAGGACGAGCAGTACTTC. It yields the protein CASSETGTDWKDEQYF.

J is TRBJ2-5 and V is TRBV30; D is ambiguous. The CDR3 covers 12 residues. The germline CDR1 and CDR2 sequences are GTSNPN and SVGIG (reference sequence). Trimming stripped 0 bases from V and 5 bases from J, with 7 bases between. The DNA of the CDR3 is TGTGCCTGGAGTGTACTTGAGGAGACCCAGTACTTC. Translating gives CAWSVLEETQYF.

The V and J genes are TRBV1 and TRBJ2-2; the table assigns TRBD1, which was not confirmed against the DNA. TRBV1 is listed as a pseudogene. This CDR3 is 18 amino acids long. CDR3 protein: CTSSQDVFRDRATGELFF. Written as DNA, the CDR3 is TGCACCAGCAGCCAAGATGTTTTTCGAGACAGGGCCACCGGGGAGCTGTTTTTT.

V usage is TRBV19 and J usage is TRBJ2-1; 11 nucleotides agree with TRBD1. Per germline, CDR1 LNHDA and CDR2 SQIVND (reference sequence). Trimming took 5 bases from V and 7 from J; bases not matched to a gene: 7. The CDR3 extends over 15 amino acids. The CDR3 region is CASSQPGQGVNEQFF. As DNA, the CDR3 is TGTGCCAGTAGTCAACCGGGACAGGGGGTTAATGAGCAGTTCTTC.

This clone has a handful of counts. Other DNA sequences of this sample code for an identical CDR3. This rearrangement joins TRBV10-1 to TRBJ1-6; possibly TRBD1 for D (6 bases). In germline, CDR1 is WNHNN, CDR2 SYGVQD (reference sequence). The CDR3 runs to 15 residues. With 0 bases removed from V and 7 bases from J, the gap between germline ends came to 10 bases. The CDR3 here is CASSESRTENSPLHF. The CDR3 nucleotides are TGCGCCAGCAGTGAGTCAAGGACAGAGAATTCACCCCTCCACTTT.

The CDR3 here is CASSFPDSHSTDTQYF. The DNA for the CDR3 is TGTGCCAGCAGTTTTCCAGACTCCCACAGCACAGATACGCAGTATTTT. The V gene is TRBV28, the J gene TRBJ2-3, with D hard to call. This CDR3 is built from 16 residues. With 3 bases removed from V and 0 bases from J, the gap between germline ends came to 13 bases. Germline values: CDR1 MDHEN, CDR2 SYDVKM.

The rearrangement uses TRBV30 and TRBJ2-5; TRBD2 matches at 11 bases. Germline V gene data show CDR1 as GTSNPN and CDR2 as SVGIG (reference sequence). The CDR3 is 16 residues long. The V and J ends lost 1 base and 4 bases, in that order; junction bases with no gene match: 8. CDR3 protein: CAWSALAGGSLETQYF. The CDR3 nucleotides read TGTGCCTGGAGTGCCCTAGCGGGGGGCTCCCTAGAGACCCAGTACTTC.

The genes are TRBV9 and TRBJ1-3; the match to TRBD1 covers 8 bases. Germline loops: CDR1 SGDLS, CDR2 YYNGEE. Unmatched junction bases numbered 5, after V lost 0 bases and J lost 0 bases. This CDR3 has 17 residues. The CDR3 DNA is TGTGCCAGCAGCGTAGGCGGGACAGGAGTCTCTGGAAACACCATATATTTT. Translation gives CASSVGGTGVSGNTIYF.

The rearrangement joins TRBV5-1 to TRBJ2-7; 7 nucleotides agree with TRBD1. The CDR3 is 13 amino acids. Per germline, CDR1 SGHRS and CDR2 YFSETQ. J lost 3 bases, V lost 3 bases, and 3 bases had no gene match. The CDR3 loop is CASSWGQNYEQYF. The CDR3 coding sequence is TGCGCCAGCAGCTGGGGACAGAACTACGAGCAGTACTTC.

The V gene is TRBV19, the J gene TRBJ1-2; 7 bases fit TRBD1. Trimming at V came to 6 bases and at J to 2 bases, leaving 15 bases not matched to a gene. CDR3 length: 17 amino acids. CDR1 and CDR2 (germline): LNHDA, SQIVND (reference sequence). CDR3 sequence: CASRRGGQGERNYGYTF. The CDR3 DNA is TGTGCCAGTAGAAGGGGTGGGCAGGGGGAGAGAAACTATGGCTACACCTTC.

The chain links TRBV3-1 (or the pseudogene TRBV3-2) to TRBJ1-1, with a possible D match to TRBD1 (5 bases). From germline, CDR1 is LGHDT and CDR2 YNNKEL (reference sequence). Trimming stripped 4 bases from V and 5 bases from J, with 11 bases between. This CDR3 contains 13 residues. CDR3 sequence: CASSRTGGTEAFF. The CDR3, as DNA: TGTGCCAGCAGCCGGACGGGGGGGACTGAAGCTTTCTTT.

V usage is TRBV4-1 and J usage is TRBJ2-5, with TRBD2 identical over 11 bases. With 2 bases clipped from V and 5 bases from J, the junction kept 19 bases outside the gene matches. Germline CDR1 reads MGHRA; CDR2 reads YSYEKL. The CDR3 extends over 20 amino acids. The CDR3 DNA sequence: TGCGCCAGCAGCCAACCTCGGGGAGGGGTGACTAGCGGGGACCTGGAGACCCAGTACTTC. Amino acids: CASSQPRGGVTSGDLETQYF.

CDR3 sequence: CASSPRDRDSPLHF. CDR3 nucleotide sequence: TGTGCCAGTAGTCCCCGGGACAGGGACTCACCCCTCCACTTT. V and J are TRBV19 and TRBJ1-6; 9 bases are shared with TRBD1. Trimming removed 5 bases from V and 10 bases from J; junction bases left unmatched: 6. The CDR3 runs to 14 residues. From germline, CDR1 is LNHDA and CDR2 SQIVND (reference sequence).

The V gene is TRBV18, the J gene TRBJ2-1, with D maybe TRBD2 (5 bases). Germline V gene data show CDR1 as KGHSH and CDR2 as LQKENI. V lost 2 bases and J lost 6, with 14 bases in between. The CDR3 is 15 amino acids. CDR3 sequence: CASSPRAVWGNEQFF. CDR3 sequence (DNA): TGTGCCAGCTCACCAAGAGCGGTCTGGGGCAATGAGCAGTTCTTC.

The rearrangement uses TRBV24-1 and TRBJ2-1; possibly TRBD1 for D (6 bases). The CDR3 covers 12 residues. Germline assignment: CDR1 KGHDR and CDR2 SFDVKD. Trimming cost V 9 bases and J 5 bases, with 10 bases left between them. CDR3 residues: CATGQLDNEQFF. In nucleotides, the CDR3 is TGTGCCACCGGACAGTTAGACAATGAGCAGTTCTTC.

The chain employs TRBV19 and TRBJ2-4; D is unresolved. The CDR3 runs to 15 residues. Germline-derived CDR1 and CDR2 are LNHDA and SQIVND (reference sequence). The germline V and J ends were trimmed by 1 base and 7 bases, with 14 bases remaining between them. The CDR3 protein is CASSIASLSGNIQYF. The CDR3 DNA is TGTGCCAGTAGTATAGCGTCGCTTTCCGGGAACATTCAGTACTTC.

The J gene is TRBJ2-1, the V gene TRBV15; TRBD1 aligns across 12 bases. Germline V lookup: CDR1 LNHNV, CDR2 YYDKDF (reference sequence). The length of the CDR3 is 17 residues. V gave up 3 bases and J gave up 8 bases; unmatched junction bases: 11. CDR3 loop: CATSRGTGGAMRDEQFF. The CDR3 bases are TGTGCCACCAGCAGGGGGACAGGGGGCGCGATGCGTGATGAGCAGTTCTTC.

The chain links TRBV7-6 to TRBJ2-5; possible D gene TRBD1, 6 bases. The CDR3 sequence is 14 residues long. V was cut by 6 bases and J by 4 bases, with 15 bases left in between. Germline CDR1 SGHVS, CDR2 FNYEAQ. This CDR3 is CASSRTAIGETQYF. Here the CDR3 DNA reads TGTGCCAGCAGTCGGACAGCAATCGGAGAGACCCAGTACTTC.

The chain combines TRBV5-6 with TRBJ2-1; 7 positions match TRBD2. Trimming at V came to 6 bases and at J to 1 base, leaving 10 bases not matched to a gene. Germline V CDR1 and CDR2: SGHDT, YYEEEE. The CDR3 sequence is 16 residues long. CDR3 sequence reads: CASTIGGVKSYNEQFF. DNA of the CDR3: TGTGCCAGCACTATTGGGGGGGTAAAATCCTACAATGAGCAGTTCTTC.

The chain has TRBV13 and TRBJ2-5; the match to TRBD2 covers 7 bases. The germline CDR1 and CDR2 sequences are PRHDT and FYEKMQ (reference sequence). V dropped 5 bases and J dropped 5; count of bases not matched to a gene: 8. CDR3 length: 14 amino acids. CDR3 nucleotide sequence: TGTGCCAGCAGCCCAAAGACTAGCTGGGAGACCCAGTACTTC. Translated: CASSPKTSWETQYF.

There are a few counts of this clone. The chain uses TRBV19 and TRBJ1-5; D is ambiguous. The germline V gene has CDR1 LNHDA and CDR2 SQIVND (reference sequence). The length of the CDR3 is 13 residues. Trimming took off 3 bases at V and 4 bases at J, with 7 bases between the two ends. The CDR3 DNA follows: TGTGCCAGTAGTATCTACCGTAATCAGCCCCAGCATTTT. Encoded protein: CASSIYRNQPQHF.

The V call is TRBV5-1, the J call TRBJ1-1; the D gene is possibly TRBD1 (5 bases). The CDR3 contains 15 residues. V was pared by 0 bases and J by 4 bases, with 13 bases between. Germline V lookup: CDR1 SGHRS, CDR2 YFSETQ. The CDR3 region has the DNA TGCGCCAGCAGCTTGGACGGGGGTGGTGGCACTGAAGCTTTCTTT. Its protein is CASSLDGGGGTEAFF.

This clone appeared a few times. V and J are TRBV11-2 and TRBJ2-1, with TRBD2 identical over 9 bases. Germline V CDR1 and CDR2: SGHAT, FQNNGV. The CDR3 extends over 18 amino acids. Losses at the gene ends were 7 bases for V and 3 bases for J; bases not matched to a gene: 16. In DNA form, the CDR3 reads TGTGCCAGCACCCTCCGTGGGGCTAGCGGGGTCTTCTACAATGAGCAGTTCTTC. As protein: CASTLRGASGVFYNEQFF.